These 14 T cell receptor beta chains originate from one sample sequenced in a study of shared clonotypes between healthy human individuals. Assay: immunoSEQ multiplex PCR; the TCRdb copy retains only in-frame clones and omits some. The sample includes around 440,000 clones, about 74% of them seen just once. Sequenced material: PBMCs. These receptors were collected from a woman aged 40 to 50 in good health. Some clones in this sample may be carry-over from other donors' samples.

This chain joins TRBV27 and TRBJ2-7, with D possibly called TRBD1 or TRBD2 (5 bases each). The CDR3 extends over 15 amino acids. V was clipped by 3 bases and J by 0 bases, with 12 bases between them. Germline values: CDR1 MNHEY, CDR2 SMNVEV (reference sequence). CDR3: CASSFTRGTSYEQYF. CDR3 in DNA: TGTGCCAGCAGTTTCACTAGAGGGACCTCCTACGAGCAGTACTTC.

As concerns this clone: This likely came from a read error, as a far larger clone is one base away. The chain employs TRBV5-1 and TRBJ2-3, with D uncertain. The CDR3 runs 14 residues. The germline V gene has CDR1 SGHRS and CDR2 YFSETQ. In DNA, the CDR3 is TGCGTCAGCAGCGTTGGGGTGTTGACAGATACGCAGTATTTT. Its protein product is CVSSVGVLTDTQYF.

This sequence joins TRBV27 and TRBJ1-5; weak D call: TRBD1 (5 bases). Trimming shortened V by 6 bases and J by 6 bases, and 15 bases separated the two germline ends. The germline V gene has CDR1 MNHEY and CDR2 SMNVEV (reference sequence). The CDR3 totals 14 residues. In DNA form, the CDR3 reads TGTGCCAGCAGCCAATGGGGGGTTGGTCAGCCCCAGCATTTT. Its protein is CASSQWGVGQPQHF.

The chain recombines TRBV4-3 with TRBJ2-3, with 11 nucleotides matching TRBD2. V lost 2 bases and J lost 5; bases outside the gene matches: 3. The germline V gene encodes CDR1 LGHNA and CDR2 YSLEER. The CDR3 is 15 residues long. CDR3 nucleotides: TGCGCCAGCAGCCAAACTAGCGGGAGTGAAGATACGCAGTATTTT. Protein: CASSQTSGSEDTQYF.

This chain uses TRBV30 with TRBJ1-5; weak D call: TRBD1 (5 bases). Germline CDR1 GTSNPN, CDR2 SVGIG (reference sequence). CDR3 length equals 17 residues. V was clipped by 0 bases and J by 2 bases, with 17 bases between them. The CDR3 nucleotides read TGTGCCTGGAGTGTATGGGGCCATCCGGGAGGCAATCAGCCCCAGCATTTT. The encoded protein is CAWSVWGHPGGNQPQHF.

A single count supports this clone. The rearrangement links TRBV2 to TRBJ2-1; TRBD2 matches 14 bases. The CDR3 totals 15 residues. Trimming at V came to 7 bases and at J to 7 bases, leaving 6 bases not matched to a gene. Germline V gene lookup returns CDR1 SNHLY and CDR2 FYNNEI. CDR3 protein: CASKGLAGGYNEQFF. The CDR3 bases are TGTGCCAGCAAAGGACTAGCGGGAGGTTATAATGAGCAGTTCTTC.

To note about this clone: A much larger clone lies one base from this, so it may be a read error. Other nucleotide sequences from this sample produce the same CDR3. The rearrangement uses TRBV4-3 and TRBJ2-5, with 9 bases identical to TRBD2. This CDR3 region has 15 residues. Looked up from germline, CDR1 is LGHNA and CDR2 is YSLEER. The CDR3 nucleotides are TGCGCCAGCAGCCAAGAGCGGGGGGGCGGAGAGACTCAGTACTTC. Residues: CASSQERGGGETQYF.

V is TRBV6-5 and J is TRBJ1-4, with a tentative D call TRBD1 (5 bases). V gave up 4 bases and J gave up 14 bases, with 14 bases separating them. The V gene's germline CDR1 is MNHEY and CDR2 SVGAGI. CDR3 size: 12 residues. The CDR3 protein is CASSSKQGELFF. The CDR3 bases are TGTGCCAGCAGTTCGAAGCAGGGTGAGCTGTTTTTT.

This chain links TRBV7-2 with TRBJ1-2, with a tentative D call TRBD1 (5 bases). Germline-derived CDR1 and CDR2 are SGHTA and FQGNSA. V was shortened by 4 bases and J by 4 bases, with 13 bases between the two germline ends. The length of the CDR3 is 14 residues. The CDR3 region is CASSSTGLSYGYTF. CDR3 sequence (DNA): TGTGCCAGCAGCTCTACGGGACTCAGCTATGGCTACACCTTC.

The V gene is TRBV28, the J gene TRBJ2-7; D call uncertain. The CDR3 has 11 residues. Germline V gene lookup returns CDR1 MDHEN and CDR2 SYDVKM. V was clipped by 5 bases and J by 7 bases, with 9 bases between them. CDR3 nucleotides: TGTGCCAGCAGTGTCTACGGAGAGCAGTACTTC. It specifies CASSVYGEQYF. The full variable domain, its missing parts supplied by reference TRBV28 and TRBJ2-7, is DVKVTQSSRYLVKRTGEKVFLECVQDMDHENMFWYRQDPGLGLRLIYFSYDVKMKEKGDIPEGYSVSREKKERFSLILESASTNQTSMYLCASSVYGEQYFGPGTRLTVT.

This clone was seen only a few times. The genes are TRBV4-1 and TRBJ1-5; D is uncertain. The germline V and J ends were trimmed by 3 bases and 7 bases, with 10 bases remaining between them. The CDR3 spans 13 residues. Germline V CDR1 and CDR2: MGHRA, YSYEKL. The CDR3 DNA is TGCGCCAGCAGCCACGGACCTGACCAGCCCCAGCATTTT. Its protein is CASSHGPDQPQHF.

The DNA for the CDR3 is TGCGCCAGCAGGGGGGTGAACAGCAACTATGGCTACACCTTC. This encodes CASRGVNSNYGYTF. The gene calls are TRBV5-1 and TRBJ1-2; tentatively, D is TRBD1 (5 bases). Deletions cut 5 bases from V and 2 bases from J, with 13 bases between. The CDR3 is 14 amino acids. The germline V gene has CDR1 SGHRS and CDR2 YFSETQ. The variable domain in full, completed from reference TRBV5-1 and TRBJ1-2, reads KAGVTQTPRYLIKTRGQQVTLSCSPISGHRSVSWYQQTPGQGLQFLFEYFSETQRNKGNFPGRFSGRQFSNSRSEMNVSTLELGDSALYLCASRGVNSNYGYTFGSGTRLTVV.

V usage is TRBV18 and J usage is TRBJ1-4, with D perhaps TRBD1 (5 bases). The CDR3 extends over 15 amino acids. V lost 0 bases and J lost 7, with 12 bases in between. In germline, CDR1 is KGHSH, CDR2 LQKENI. CDR3 protein: CASSPPEGAREKLFF. DNA for the CDR3: TGTGCCAGCTCACCACCGGAAGGGGCTCGTGAAAAACTGTTTTTT.

The rearrangement joins TRBV30 to TRBJ2-1, with a weak D call TRBD2 (5 bases). CDR3 length: 12 amino acids. Germline CDR1 reads GTSNPN; CDR2 reads SVGIG (reference sequence). V dropped 3 bases and J dropped 8 bases, with 11 bases sitting between them. The CDR3 spells CAWRGAPDEQFF. Here the CDR3 DNA reads TGTGCCTGGAGGGGAGCTCCCGATGAGCAGTTCTTC.